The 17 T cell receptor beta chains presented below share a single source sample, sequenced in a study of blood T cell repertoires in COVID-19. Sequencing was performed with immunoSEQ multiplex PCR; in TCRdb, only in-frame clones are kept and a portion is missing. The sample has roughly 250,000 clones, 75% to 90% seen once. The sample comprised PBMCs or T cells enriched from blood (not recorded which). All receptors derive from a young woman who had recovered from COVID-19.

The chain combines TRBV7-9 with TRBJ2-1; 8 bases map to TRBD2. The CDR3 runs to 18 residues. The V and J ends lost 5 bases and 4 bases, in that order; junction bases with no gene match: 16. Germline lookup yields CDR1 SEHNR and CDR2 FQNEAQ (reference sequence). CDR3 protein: CASSHPRSSGQYYNEQFF. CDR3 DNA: TGTGCCAGCAGCCACCCTCGGTCTAGCGGGCAATATTACAATGAGCAGTTCTTC.

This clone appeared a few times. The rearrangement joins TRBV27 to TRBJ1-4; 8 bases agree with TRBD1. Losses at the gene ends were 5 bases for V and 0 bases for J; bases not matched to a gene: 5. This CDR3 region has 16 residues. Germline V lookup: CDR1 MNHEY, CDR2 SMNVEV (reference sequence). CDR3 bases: TGTGCCAGCAGTATCAGGGGGCATGCAACTAATGAAAAACTGTTTTTT. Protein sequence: CASSIRGHATNEKLFF.

The CDR3 here is CASSLERWNEQFF. The CDR3 DNA sequence: TGTGCCAGCAGCTTAGAGCGGTGGAATGAGCAGTTCTTC. V gene TRBV9 combines with J gene TRBJ2-1, with D maybe TRBD2 (5 bases). The CDR3 is 13 residues long. The germline gives CDR1 SGDLS, CDR2 YYNGEE. The V end was cut by 4 bases, the J end by 7 bases, with 12 bases between.

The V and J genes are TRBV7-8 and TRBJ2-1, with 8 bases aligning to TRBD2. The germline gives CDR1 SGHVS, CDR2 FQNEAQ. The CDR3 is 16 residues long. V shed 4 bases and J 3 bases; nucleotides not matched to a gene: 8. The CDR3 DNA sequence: TGTGCCAGCAGCTCAGAACCCGGGGGGGGCTACAATGAGCAGTTCTTC. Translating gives CASSSEPGGGYNEQFF.

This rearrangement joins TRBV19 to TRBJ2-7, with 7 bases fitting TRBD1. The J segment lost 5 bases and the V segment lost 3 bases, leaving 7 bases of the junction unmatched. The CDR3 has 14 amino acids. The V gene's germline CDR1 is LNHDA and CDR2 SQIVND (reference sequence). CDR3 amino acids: CASSIGRGFDEQYF. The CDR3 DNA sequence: TGTGCCAGTAGTATTGGCAGGGGGTTTGACGAGCAGTACTTC.

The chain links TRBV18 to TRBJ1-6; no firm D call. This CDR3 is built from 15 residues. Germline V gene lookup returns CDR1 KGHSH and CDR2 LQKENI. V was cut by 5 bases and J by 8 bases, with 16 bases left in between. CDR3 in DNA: TGTGCCAGCTCATCAGCGCAGACGGCAGATTCACCCCTCCACTTT. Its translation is CASSSAQTADSPLHF.

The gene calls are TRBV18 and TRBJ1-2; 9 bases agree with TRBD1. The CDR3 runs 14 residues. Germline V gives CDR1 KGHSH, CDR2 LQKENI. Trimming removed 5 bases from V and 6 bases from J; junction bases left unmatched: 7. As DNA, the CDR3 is TGTGCCAGCTCAATAAAGACAGGGGGAGATGGCTACACCTTC. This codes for CASSIKTGGDGYTF.

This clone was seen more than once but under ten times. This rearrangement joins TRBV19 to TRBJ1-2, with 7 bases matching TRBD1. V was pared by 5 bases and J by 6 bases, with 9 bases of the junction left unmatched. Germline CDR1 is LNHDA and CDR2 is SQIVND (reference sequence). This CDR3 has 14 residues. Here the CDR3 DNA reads TGTGCCAGTAGTCCGCGACAGGGCGGACATGGCTACACCTTC. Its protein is CASSPRQGGHGYTF.

The CDR3 DNA reads TGTGCCAGCTCACGGACGCCCACTAGCGGGGGGGCCGTTGAGCAGTTCTTC. It yields the protein CASSRTPTSGGAVEQFF. The chain has TRBV18 and TRBJ2-1; 13 positions agree with TRBD2. Unmatched junction bases numbered 12, after V lost 4 bases and J lost 9 bases. CDR1 KGHSH and CDR2 LQKENI come from the germline V gene. CDR3 length: 17 residues.

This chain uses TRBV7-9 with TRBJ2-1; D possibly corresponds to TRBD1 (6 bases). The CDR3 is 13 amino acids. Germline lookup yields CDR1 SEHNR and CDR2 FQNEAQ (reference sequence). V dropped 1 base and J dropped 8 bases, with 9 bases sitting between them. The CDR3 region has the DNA TGTGCCAGCAGCTTAGGAACAGGGCATGAGCAGTTCTTC. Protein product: CASSLGTGHEQFF.

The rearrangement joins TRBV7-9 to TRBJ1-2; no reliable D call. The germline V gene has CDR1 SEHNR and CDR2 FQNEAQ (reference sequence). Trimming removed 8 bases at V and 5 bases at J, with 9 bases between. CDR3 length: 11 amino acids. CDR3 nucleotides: TGTGCCAGCGGCCAGGTTTATGGCTACACCTTC. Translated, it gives CASGQVYGYTF.

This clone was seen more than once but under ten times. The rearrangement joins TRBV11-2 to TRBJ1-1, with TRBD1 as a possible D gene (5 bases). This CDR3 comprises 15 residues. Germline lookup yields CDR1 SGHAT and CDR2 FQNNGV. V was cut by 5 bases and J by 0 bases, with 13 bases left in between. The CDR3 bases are TGTGCCAGCAGCCCCCCCTGGACAATGAACACTGAAGCTTTCTTT. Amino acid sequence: CASSPPWTMNTEAFF.

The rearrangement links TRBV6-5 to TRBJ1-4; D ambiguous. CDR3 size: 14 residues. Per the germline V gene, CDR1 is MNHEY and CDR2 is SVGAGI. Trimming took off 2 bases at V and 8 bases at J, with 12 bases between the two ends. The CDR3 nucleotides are TGTGCCAGCAGTTACATACGAGTTAGCGAAAAACTGTTTTTT. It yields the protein CASSYIRVSEKLFF.

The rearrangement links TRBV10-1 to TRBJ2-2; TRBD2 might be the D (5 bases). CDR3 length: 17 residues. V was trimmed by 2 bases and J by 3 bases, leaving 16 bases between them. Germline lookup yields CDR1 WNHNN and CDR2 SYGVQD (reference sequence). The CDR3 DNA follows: TGCGCCAGCAGTGAGAGGCTGGGAGCATGGGACACCGGGGAGCTGTTTTTT. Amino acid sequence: CASSERLGAWDTGELFF.

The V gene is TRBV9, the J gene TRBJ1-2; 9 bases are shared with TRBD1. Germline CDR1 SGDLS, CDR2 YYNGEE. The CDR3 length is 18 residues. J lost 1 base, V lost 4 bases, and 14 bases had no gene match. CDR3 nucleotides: TGTGCCAGCAGCCGATCCGGGACAGGGTCTCAATATAACTATGGCTACACCTTC. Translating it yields CASSRSGTGSQYNYGYTF. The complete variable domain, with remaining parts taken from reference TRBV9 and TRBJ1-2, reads DSGVTQTPKHLITATGQRVTLRCSPRSGDLSVYWYQQSLDQGLQFLIQYYNGEERAKGNILERFSAQQFPDLHSELNLSSLELGDSALYFCASSRSGTGSQYNYGYTFGSGTRLTVV.

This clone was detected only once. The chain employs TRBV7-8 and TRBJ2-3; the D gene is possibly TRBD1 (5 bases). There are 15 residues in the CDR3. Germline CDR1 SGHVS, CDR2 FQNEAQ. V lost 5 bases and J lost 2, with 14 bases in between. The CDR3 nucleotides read TGTGCCAGCAGCCCCGAGGCAGGGCCCACAGATACGCAGTATTTT. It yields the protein CASSPEAGPTDTQYF. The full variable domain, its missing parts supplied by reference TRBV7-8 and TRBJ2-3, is GAGVSQSPRYKVAKRGQDVALRCDPISGHVSLFWYQQALGQGPEFLTYFQNEAQLDKSGLPSDRFFAERPEGSVSTLKIQRTQQEDSAVYLCASSPEAGPTDTQYFGPGTRLTVL.

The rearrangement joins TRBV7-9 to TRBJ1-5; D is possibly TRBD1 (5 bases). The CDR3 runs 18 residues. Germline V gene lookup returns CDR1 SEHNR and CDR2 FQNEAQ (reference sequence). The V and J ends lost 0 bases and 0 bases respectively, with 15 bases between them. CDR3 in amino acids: CASSLAVGPDSSNQPQHF. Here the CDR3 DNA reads TGTGCCAGCAGCTTAGCGGTGGGGCCTGACAGTAGCAATCAGCCCCAGCATTTT.